These T cell receptor beta chains were read from a single sample in a study of cytomegalovirus exposure and HLA in healthy donors. Profiled with immunoSEQ multiplex PCR; TCRdb holds only in-frame clones, not every one. The table lists some 130,000 clones, approximately 75% of them singletons. Sequenced material: PBMCs. These receptors all come from a male donor in good health and CMV-seronegative. Each CDR3 is given with its conserved first and last residue. Fields, in order: clone size, D gene, V gene, J gene, CDR3 protein, CDR3 DNA. The D gene is left open where the match is weak. Clone size is given for some rows only: seen once, a few or many times, or a class if the clone is expanded.

clone_size: .; d_call: .; v_call: TRBV6-5; j_call: TRBJ1-2; cdr3_aa: CASSYSNQGPDYGYTF; cdr3_nt: TGTGCCAGCAGTTACTCGAACCAGGGGCCGGACTATGGCTACACCTTC
clone_size: .; d_call: TRBD1; v_call: TRBV6-5; j_call: TRBJ2-7; cdr3_aa: CASSYRGQGPYEQYF; cdr3_nt: TGTGCCAGCAGTTACCGGGGACAGGGACCCTACGAGCAGTACTTC
clone_size: .; d_call: TRBD1; v_call: TRBV19; j_call: TRBJ2-3; cdr3_aa: CAIADRGATGTDTQYF; cdr3_nt: TGTGCCATCGCGGACAGGGGCGCCACAGGCACAGATACGCAGTATTTT
clone_size: once; d_call: TRBD1; v_call: TRBV7-9; j_call: TRBJ2-3; cdr3_aa: CASSSTGDKDTQYF; cdr3_nt: TGTGCCAGCAGCTCGACAGGGGATAAGGATACGCAGTATTTT
clone_size: .; d_call: TRBD1; v_call: TRBV4-2; j_call: TRBJ2-6; cdr3_aa: CASSQNSGQGFSGANVLTF; cdr3_nt: TGTGCCAGCAGCCAAAATTCAGGACAGGGCTTCTCTGGGGCCAACGTCCTGACTTTC
clone_size: .; d_call: TRBD1; v_call: TRBV10-3; j_call: TRBJ1-2; cdr3_aa: CAISDGQGGNKGYTF; cdr3_nt: TGTGCCATCAGCGATGGACAGGGAGGTAATAAGGGCTACACCTTC
clone_size: once; d_call: TRBD2; v_call: TRBV30; j_call: TRBJ2-3; cdr3_aa: CAWSVGGGAGTDTQYF; cdr3_nt: TGTGCCTGGAGTGTAGGCGGGGGGGCCGGGACAGATACGCAGTATTTT
clone_size: .; d_call: .; v_call: TRBV2; j_call: TRBJ1-6; cdr3_aa: CASSDQGSSPLHF; cdr3_nt: TGTGCCAGCAGTGACCAGGGCAGTTCACCCCTCCACTTT
clone_size: once; d_call: TRBD2; v_call: TRBV4-2; j_call: TRBJ2-5; cdr3_aa: CASSPVDGGGQETQYF; cdr3_nt: TGTGCCAGCAGCCCAGTCGACGGGGGAGGGCAAGAGACCCAGTACTTC
clone_size: .; d_call: TRBD1; v_call: TRBV11-2; j_call: TRBJ1-3; cdr3_aa: CASSRTGGRGNTIYF; cdr3_nt: TGTGCCAGCAGTAGAACAGGGGGCAGGGGAAACACCATATATTTT
clone_size: once; d_call: TRBD2; v_call: TRBV10-3; j_call: TRBJ2-3; cdr3_aa: CAISESRSGGTSTDTQYF; cdr3_nt: TGTGCCATCAGTGAGTCGAGAAGCGGGGGGACTAGCACAGATACGCAGTATTTT
clone_size: .; d_call: .; v_call: TRBV10-3; j_call: TRBJ2-5; cdr3_aa: CAISELAGGETQYF; cdr3_nt: TGTGCCATCAGCGAACTAGCCGGGGGAGAGACCCAGTACTTC
clone_size: .; d_call: TRBD1; v_call: TRBV30; j_call: TRBJ1-5; cdr3_aa: CAWSLTGSGQPQHF; cdr3_nt: TGTGCCTGGAGCCTGACAGGGTCGGGTCAGCCCCAGCATTTT
clone_size: once; d_call: .; v_call: TRBV10-2; j_call: TRBJ2-7; cdr3_aa: CASTRDLTYEQYF; cdr3_nt: TGCGCCAGCACCCGGGACTTGACGTACGAGCAGTACTTC
clone_size: .; d_call: TRBD1; v_call: TRBV19; j_call: TRBJ1-3; cdr3_aa: CASRSGTASGNTIYF; cdr3_nt: TGTGCCAGTAGATCCGGGACAGCTTCTGGAAACACCATATATTTT
clone_size: .; d_call: TRBD2; v_call: TRBV4-1; j_call: TRBJ2-7; cdr3_aa: CASSGTSGFYEQYF; cdr3_nt: TGCGCCAGCTCCGGGACTAGCGGATTCTACGAGCAGTACTTC